A single sample gave rise to the 8 T cell receptor beta chains below, sequenced in a study of Ad26.COV2.S vaccination and SARS-CoV-2 variants (dated by TCRdb to the early 2020s). The library was obtained by the immunoSEQ multiplex PCR assay. Held by TCRdb, this immuneACCESS table contains in-frame sequences only and omits some clones. Under half of the omission traces to an unresolved V gene where checked; the cause of the rest is unknown. Recorded for this sample are 300,000 to 350,000 clones; 75% to 90% of them occurred a single time. The ten top clones hold about 5% of the sample. The treatment or condition label corresponds to: roughly 19 received Ad26.COV2.S at low or high dose, single or two shots; roughly five received placebo; per-sample allocation not given. For vaccine and placebo recipients, repertoires were sequenced using samples collected on day 63 after the first injection. This material consisted of peripheral blood, taken in a trial of Ad26.COV2.S vaccine versus placebo. These TCRs come from a person between 18 and 59 years old who received the Ad26.COV2.S COVID-19 vaccine or a placebo.

This clone was detected only a few times. The chain carries TRBV5-1 and TRBJ1-2; D perhaps matches TRBD1 (6 bases). V was pared by 0 bases and J by 4 bases, with 13 bases between. Germline V gene lookup returns CDR1 SGHRS and CDR2 YFSETQ. This CDR3 spans 15 amino acids. The chain's CDR3 is CASSLDGGPAYGYTF. As DNA, the CDR3 is TGCGCCAGCAGCTTGGATGGGGGGCCCGCCTATGGCTACACCTTC.

The gene calls are TRBV7-9 and TRBJ2-3; either TRBD1 or TRBD2 may supply D (5 bases each). V was cut by 4 bases and J by 6 bases, with 14 bases left in between. The CDR3 is 14 residues long. Per the germline V gene, CDR1 is SEHNR and CDR2 is FQNEAQ (reference sequence). The CDR3 loop reads CASSWDPQGDTQYF. CDR3 bases: TGTGCCAGCAGCTGGGACCCCCAAGGGGATACGCAGTATTTT.

The J gene is TRBJ1-2, the V gene TRBV2; D possibly corresponds to TRBD1 (5 bases). V was shortened by 7 bases and J by 6 bases, with 18 bases between the two germline ends. Germline V gene sequence: CDR1 SNHLY, CDR2 FYNNEI. CDR3 length equals 14 residues. The CDR3 is CASTERRQGHGYTF. DNA of the CDR3: TGTGCCAGCACCGAAAGGCGGCAGGGCCATGGCTACACCTTC.

CDR3: CAWSVAGGSEQFF. CDR3 coding DNA: TGTGCCTGGAGTGTAGCGGGAGGATCCGAGCAGTTCTTC. V gene TRBV30 combines with J gene TRBJ2-1; 9 bases match TRBD2. CDR1 is GTSNPN and CDR2 is SVGIG in the germline V gene (reference sequence). With 0 bases clipped from V and 10 bases from J, the junction kept 4 bases outside the gene matches. The CDR3 runs 13 residues.

The V gene is TRBV10-3, the J gene TRBJ1-5; D unclear. CDR1 and CDR2 from the germline V gene are ENHRY and SYGVKD. The CDR3 runs 14 residues. V was cut by 0 bases and J by 11 bases, with 14 bases left in between. The CDR3 DNA is TGTGCCATCAGTGAGTCAGCCCCGCCAGATACCCAGCATTTT. It encodes CAISESAPPDTQHF.

As regards this clone: This sample includes further DNA sequences coding for the same CDR3. The chain couples TRBV27 to TRBJ2-3; no clear D gene. Trimming shortened V by 3 bases and J by 1 base, and 8 bases separated the two germline ends. This CDR3 region has 14 residues. Per germline, CDR1 MNHEY and CDR2 SMNVEV (reference sequence). The CDR3 nucleotides are TGTGCCAGCAGTTTGTTTGGGGGCACAGATACGCAGTATTTT. Translation gives CASSLFGGTDTQYF.

The V and J genes are TRBV5-1 and TRBJ1-6, with D hard to call. Germline V gene lookup returns CDR1 SGHRS and CDR2 YFSETQ. This CDR3 has 14 residues. V shed 0 bases and J shed 7 bases, with 8 bases lying between them. For the CDR3, the DNA is TGCGCCAGCAGCTTGGAAGGTATCAATTCACCCCTCCACTTT. Residues: CASSLEGINSPLHF.

This chain links TRBV7-8 with TRBJ1-1; 7 bases align to TRBD1. This CDR3 spans 15 amino acids. In germline, CDR1 is SGHVS, CDR2 FQNEAQ. V shed 3 bases, J shed 1 base, and the junction held 5 bases outside the gene matches. Here the CDR3 DNA reads TGTGCCAGCAGCTTTGCCGGGACAGCGAACACTGAAGCTTTCTTT. Amino acids: CASSFAGTANTEAFF.